This T cell receptor (beta chain) appears in the sequencing data of a study of shared T cell receptors in the human thymus. Germline-derived CDR1 and CDR2 are SEHNR and FQNEAQ (reference sequence). The CDR3 runs 14 residues. Trimming took 5 bases from V and 13 from J, leaving 21 bases between them. The assay was immunoSEQ multiplex PCR, and TCRdb's table has in-frame clones only and misses some. This sample yields 720,000 or so clones, of which approximately 83% are seen a single time; roughly 0.01% belongs to the top ten. These sequences were also reported in another study, on human thymus T cells. From that study: Usage of V and J genes appeared biased in thymic and blood repertoires.

This receptor was obtained from a girl under three years old with a congenital heart defect. The chain links TRBV7-9 to TRBJ1-3; D is perhaps TRBD1 (6 bases). The material sequenced was thymocytes. The CDR3 region is CASSLQGPGGCIYF. In DNA, the CDR3 is TGTGCCAGCAGCCTTCAGGGGCCGGGCGGGTGTATATATTTT.